One sample yielded the 19 T cell receptor beta chains listed below, sequenced in a study of cytomegalovirus exposure and HLA in healthy donors. The study ran its PCR with 60 Vbeta and 13 Jbeta primers. Produced via immunoSEQ multiplex PCR; TCRdb's table is partial and in-frame only. The sample carries around 120,000 clones, roughly two thirds recorded once. The specimen sequenced was PBMCs. Every receptor here comes from a man aged 25-45 years in good health and CMV-seropositive.

V is TRBV4-1 and J is TRBJ2-3; the match to TRBD2 covers 14 bases. Trimming at V came to 1 base and at J to 5 bases, leaving 2 bases not matched to a gene. The CDR3 has 16 residues. From germline, CDR1 is MGHRA and CDR2 YSYEKL. CDR3 in DNA: TGCGCCAGCAGCCAAGGACTAGCGGGAGGGGAAGATACGCAGTATTTT. It translates to CASSQGLAGGEDTQYF.

This clone was counted between two and nine times. CDR3: CASSVRGQVNTGELFF. The CDR3 bases are TGTGCCAGCAGCGTACGAGGACAGGTGAACACCGGGGAGCTGTTTTTT. This chain uses TRBV9 with TRBJ2-2; 7 bases match TRBD1. The CDR3 extends over 16 amino acids. J was trimmed by 1 base and V by 1 base; bases with no gene match: 4. Per germline, CDR1 SGDLS and CDR2 YYNGEE.

The rearrangement links TRBV29-1 to TRBJ1-2, with D unclear. This CDR3 is 14 amino acids long. Germline CDR1 is SQVTM and CDR2 is ANQGSEA. Trimming shortened V by 5 bases and J by 0 bases, and 13 bases separated the two germline ends. CDR3 DNA: TGCAGCGTTATAAAGGAGAATCCTAACTATGGCTACACCTTC. Translated, it gives CSVIKENPNYGYTF.

The chain is built from TRBV27 and TRBJ2-5; D perhaps matches TRBD1 (6 bases). V lost 0 bases and J 5 bases, leaving 7 bases between the germline ends. The CDR3 extends over 13 amino acids. CDR1 and CDR2 (germline): MNHEY, SMNVEV (reference sequence). The CDR3 region is CASSLSRGETQYF. CDR3 nucleotides: TGTGCCAGCAGTTTATCGAGGGGGGAGACCCAGTACTTC.

The chain links TRBV5-1 to TRBJ2-3, with a tentative D call TRBD2 (6 bases). The CDR3 runs to 15 residues. CDR1 is SGHRS, CDR2 YFSETQ, per germline. Trimming took off 4 bases at V and 10 bases at J, with 22 bases between the two ends. The DNA for the CDR3 is TGCGCCAGCAGCGGAGGGGTGAACGGCCCCCCCCCGCAGTATTTT. Its protein is CASSGGVNGPPPQYF.

This clone came up a few times. CDR3 loop: CASRMEYEQYF. The CDR3 bases are TGTGCCAGCAGGATGGAGTACGAGCAGTACTTC. The gene calls are TRBV6-5 and TRBJ2-7; D not certain. The V end lost 6 bases, the J end lost 4 bases, and 7 bases lay between the germline ends. The CDR3 contains 11 residues. The germline CDR1 and CDR2 sequences are MNHEY and SVGAGI.

This clone came up a few times. The J gene is TRBJ2-5, the V gene TRBV5-1; 11 positions match TRBD2. Germline lookup yields CDR1 SGHRS and CDR2 YFSETQ. V dropped 5 bases and J dropped 2; count of bases not matched to a gene: 8. This CDR3 is 16 amino acids long. The CDR3 bases are TGCGCCAGCAGGATGGGACTAGCGGCCGGTCAAGAGACCCAGTACTTC. Its protein is CASRMGLAAGQETQYF.

This clone appeared a single time. The chain is built from TRBV6-5 and TRBJ2-7; 9 positions match TRBD1. The CDR3 is 13 amino acids. Germline assignment: CDR1 MNHEY and CDR2 SVGAGI. Trimming removed 6 bases from V and 4 bases from J; junction bases left unmatched: 4. DNA for the CDR3: TGTGCCAGCAGACAGGGGGCTTATTACGAGCAGTACTTC. Its protein is CASRQGAYYEQYF.

This chain joins TRBV7-3 and TRBJ2-3, with 8 bases identical to TRBD2. V trimming: 0 bases; J trimming: 4 bases; junction bases outside the gene matches: 12. Looked up from germline, CDR1 is SGHTA and CDR2 is FQGTGA. The CDR3 totals 18 residues. The CDR3 region has the DNA TGTGCCAGCAGCTTAACTTTCGGGGGGGAGGGCCCATCAGATACGCAGTATTTT. This gives the protein CASSLTFGGEGPSDTQYF.

The gene calls are TRBV20-1 and TRBJ1-2; D gene uncertain. The V end was cut by 3 bases, the J end by 6 bases, with 8 bases between. Germline V gene lookup returns CDR1 DFQATT and CDR2 SNEGSKA (reference sequence). The CDR3 has 11 amino acids. CDR3 in amino acids: CSASLTDGYTF. In DNA, the CDR3 is TGCAGTGCTAGTCTCACGGATGGCTACACCTTC.

This clone was detected only a few times. The chain couples TRBV4-2 to TRBJ2-1, with 11 nucleotides matching TRBD1. With 0 bases clipped from V and 3 bases from J, the junction kept 1 base outside the gene matches. The germline V gene encodes CDR1 LGHNA and CDR2 YNFKEQ. There are 16 residues in the CDR3. This CDR3 reads CASSQDGTGGYNEQFF. The DNA of the CDR3 is TGTGCCAGCAGCCAAGATGGGACAGGGGGCTACAATGAGCAGTTCTTC.

V gene TRBV11-2 combines with J gene TRBJ2-7; 7 bases map to TRBD1. The junction had 13 bases not matched to a gene; V was cut back by 5 bases and J by 3 bases. The CDR3 covers 16 residues. The germline CDR1 and CDR2 sequences are SGHAT and FQNNGV. DNA for the CDR3: TGTGCCAGCAGCCCCCCCGCCAATACAGGGGACTACGAGCAGTACTTC. Encoded protein: CASSPPANTGDYEQYF.

The chain links TRBV28 to TRBJ1-1; a weak D match, TRBD1 (5 bases). V was clipped by 1 base and J by 8 bases, with 14 bases between them. The CDR3 is 14 amino acids. The germline gives CDR1 MDHEN, CDR2 SYDVKM. This CDR3 reads CASSLYDSWAEAFF. Here the CDR3 DNA reads TGTGCCAGCAGTTTATACGACAGTTGGGCAGAAGCTTTCTTT.

V and J are TRBV6-1 and TRBJ2-7; 12 bases match TRBD2. CDR1 MNHNS and CDR2 SASEGT come from the germline V gene. CDR3 size: 15 residues. Trimming at V came to 6 bases and at J to 4 bases, leaving 7 bases not matched to a gene. The CDR3 DNA reads TGTGCCAGCAGACTACTAGCGGGAGGACCTTACGAGCAGTACTTC. It encodes CASRLLAGGPYEQYF.

The genes are TRBV4-2 and TRBJ2-7, with 13 bases lining up with TRBD2. V shed 4 bases, J shed 4 bases, and the junction held 7 bases outside the gene matches. Germline lookup yields CDR1 LGHNA and CDR2 YNFKEQ. The CDR3 is 16 residues long. CDR3 protein: CASSPGGTSGKYEQYF. In DNA form, the CDR3 reads TGTGCCAGCAGCCCAGGCGGGACTAGCGGGAAGTACGAGCAGTACTTC.

The chain carries TRBV9 and TRBJ1-2; D gene unclear. Germline CDR1 SGDLS, CDR2 YYNGEE. The CDR3 loop spans 16 amino acids. V was cut by 4 bases and J by 3 bases, with 19 bases left in between. The CDR3 sequence: CASSLERGSSDYGYTF. The DNA for the CDR3 is TGTGCCAGCAGCTTGGAGCGAGGGTCCTCAGACTATGGCTACACCTTC.

This clone appeared once. This chain connects TRBV18 to TRBJ2-5, with TRBD1 identical over 8 bases. The J call is uncertain, as TRBJ2-7 better fits the DNA end. The CDR3 has 15 amino acids. Germline loops: CDR1 KGHSH, CDR2 LQKENI. CDR3 loop: CASSPPGTGGYEQYF. CDR3 coding DNA: TGTGCCAGCTCACCACCGGGCACAGGGGGCTACGAGCAGTACTTC.

The gene calls are TRBV2 and TRBJ2-3, with TRBD2 matching 10 bases. V was clipped by 0 bases and J by 7 bases; unmatched bases: 19. The CDR3 runs to 20 residues. The germline CDR1 and CDR2 sequences are SNHLY and FYNNEI. The CDR3 here is CASSEARASGRMAGMYTQYF. CDR3 DNA: TGTGCCAGCAGTGAAGCTAGGGCTAGCGGGAGAATGGCGGGCATGTATACGCAGTATTTT.

The CDR3 sequence: CASGPREKLFF. The CDR3 DNA is TGTGCCAGCGGCCCGAGGGAGAAACTGTTTTTT. The chain carries TRBV6-5 and TRBJ1-4; D is undetermined. Germline assignment: CDR1 MNHEY and CDR2 SVGAGI. With 8 bases removed from V and 11 bases from J, the gap between germline ends came to 12 bases. CDR3 length: 11 amino acids.